Below, one T cell receptor (beta chain) is given with its context. No antigen is known for it. The source of the sample is a study of cytomegalovirus exposure and HLA in healthy donors. Study results and limitations: Earlier results showed most TCR beta V segments being productive about 90% or about 30% of the time. Reports described diagnosis of cytomegalovirus status by the classifier as highly specific and sensitive.

This PCR relied on a set of 60 Vbeta primers and 13 Jbeta primers. Profiling relied on immunoSEQ multiplex PCR, and the TCRdb table lists in-frame clones only, not all of them. The sample has 100,000 to 130,000 clones, 60% to 80% seen once. Input material: PBMCs. This clonotype was sampled from a man younger than 35 in good health and CMV-seronegative.

CDR3 region: CASEAGGPYNEQFF. DNA for the CDR3: TGTGCCAGCGAAGCAGGGGGCCCCTACAATGAGCAGTTCTTC. The chain carries TRBV25-1 and TRBJ2-1; 8 nucleotides agree with TRBD1. The ends lost 8 bases at V and 2 bases at J; junction bases unmatched: 5. The CDR3 runs 14 residues. Germline V gene lookup returns CDR1 MGHDK and CDR2 SYGVNS.